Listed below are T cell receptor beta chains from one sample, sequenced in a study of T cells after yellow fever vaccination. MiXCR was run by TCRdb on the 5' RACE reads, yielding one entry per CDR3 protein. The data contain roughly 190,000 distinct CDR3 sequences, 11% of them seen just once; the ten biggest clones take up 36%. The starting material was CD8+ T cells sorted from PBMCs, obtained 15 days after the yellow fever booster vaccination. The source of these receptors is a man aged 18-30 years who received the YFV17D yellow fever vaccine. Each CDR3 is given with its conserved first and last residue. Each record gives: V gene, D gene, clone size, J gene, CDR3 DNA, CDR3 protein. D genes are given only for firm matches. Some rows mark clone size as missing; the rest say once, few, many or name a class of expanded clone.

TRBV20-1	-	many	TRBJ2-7	TGCAGTGCTAGAGACGCCGCGAGCTCCTACGAGCAGTACTTC	CSARDAASSYEQYF
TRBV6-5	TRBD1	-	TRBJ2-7	TGTGCCAGCCGGACAGGGGGGTACGAGCAGTACTTC	CASRTGGYEQYF
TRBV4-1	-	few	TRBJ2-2	TGCGCCAGCAGCCACGAGCCCCGGGGTGGCGGGGAGCTGTTTTTT	CASSHEPRGGGELFF
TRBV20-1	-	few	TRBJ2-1	TGCAGTGCTAGAGATACAGCAGGAAGCTCCTACAATGAGCAGTTCTTC	CSARDTAGSSYNEQFF
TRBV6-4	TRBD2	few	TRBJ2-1	TGTGCCAGCAGTGACGGAACTAGCGGGGGAAAGAACAATGAGCAGTTCTTC	CASSDGTSGGKNNEQFF
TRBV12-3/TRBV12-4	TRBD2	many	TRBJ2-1	TGTGCCAGCACTTTAGGACTAGCAAGTAATGAGCAGTTCTTC	CASTLGLASNEQFF
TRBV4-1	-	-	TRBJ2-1	TGCGCCAGCAGCCAGTATGTGGACAATGAGCAGTTCTTC	CASSQYVDNEQFF
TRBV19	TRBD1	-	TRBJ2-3	TGTGCCAGTAGTACCCGGGACAGCTCCTACACAGATACGCAGTATTTT	CASSTRDSSYTDTQYF
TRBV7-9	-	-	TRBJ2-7	TGTGCCAGCAGTCGCAAAGGGGGGGCGACCTACGAGCAGTACTTC	CASSRKGGATYEQYF
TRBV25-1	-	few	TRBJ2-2	TGTGCCAGCAGTGAATATTCCGCTAACACCGGGGAGCTGTTTTTT	CASSEYSANTGELFF
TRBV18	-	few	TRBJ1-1	TGTGCCAGCTCACCACCGGGATTCGGAGCTTTCTTT	CASSPPGFGAFF
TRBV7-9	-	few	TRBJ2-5	TGTGCCAGCAGCTTAGTATCGGCCCCGCAAGAGACCCAGTACTTC	CASSLVSAPQETQYF
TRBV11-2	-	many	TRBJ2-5	TGTGCCAGCAGCTCCTGGGAGACCCAGTACTTC	CASSSWETQYF